This T cell receptor beta chain appears in the sequencing data of a study of cytomegalovirus exposure and HLA in healthy donors. Regarding the study as a whole: Usually a TCR sequence was rare, but some public TCRs were found in many donors.

As regards this clone: Its antigen remains unidentified. Other nucleotide sequences from this sample produce the same CDR3.

PCR amplification relied on 60 Vbeta primers (plus 13 Jbeta primers). Measured with immunoSEQ multiplex PCR; TCRdb has only the in-frame clones, and not every one. The table includes around 160,000 clones, about 80% detected once. When sampled, the donors appeared nominally healthy, though they likely had unrecorded immune exposures. The length of the CDR3 is 11 residues. V was clipped by 3 bases and J by 4 bases, with 7 bases between them. Germline CDR1 reads DFQATT; CDR2 reads SNEGSKA (reference sequence). Sequenced input: PBMCs. This TCR was sampled from a woman in her 40s in good health and CMV-seronegative. This chain uses TRBV20-1 with TRBJ2-7; no definite D call. CDR3 bases: TGCAGTGCTAGTCCAGGTTACGAGCAGTACTTC. Amino acids: CSASPGYEQYF.